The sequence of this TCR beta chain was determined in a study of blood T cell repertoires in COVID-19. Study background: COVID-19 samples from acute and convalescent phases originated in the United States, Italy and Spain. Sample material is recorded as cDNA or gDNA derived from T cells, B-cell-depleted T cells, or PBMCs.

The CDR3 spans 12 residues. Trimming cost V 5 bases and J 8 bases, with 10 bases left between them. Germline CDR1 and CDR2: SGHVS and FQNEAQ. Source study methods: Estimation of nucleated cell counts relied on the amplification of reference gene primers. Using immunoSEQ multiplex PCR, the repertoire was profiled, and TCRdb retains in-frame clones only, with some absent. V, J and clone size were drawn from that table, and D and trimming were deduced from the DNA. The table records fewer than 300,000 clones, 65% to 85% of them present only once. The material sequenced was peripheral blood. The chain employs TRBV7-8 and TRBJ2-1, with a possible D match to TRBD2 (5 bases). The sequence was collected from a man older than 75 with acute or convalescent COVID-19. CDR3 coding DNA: TGTGCCAGCAGCGTTGAGGGAGATGAGCAGTTCTTC. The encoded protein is CASSVEGDEQFF. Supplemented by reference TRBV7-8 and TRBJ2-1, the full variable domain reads GAGVSQSPRYKVAKRGQDVALRCDPISGHVSLFWYQQALGQGPEFLTYFQNEAQLDKSGLPSDRFFAERPEGSVSTLKIQRTQQEDSAVYLCASSVEGDEQFFGPGTRLTVL.